These T cell receptor beta chains were read from a single sample in a study of T cell responses to AZD1222 COVID-19 vaccine. Libraries were prepared by immunoSEQ multiplex PCR; TCRdb keeps only in-frame clonotypes and omits some of them. Of over 130,000 clones in the sample, about 90% are singletons; the top ten hold about a tenth. Specimen: peripheral blood, collected 28 days after the second AZD1222 dose. These receptors all stem from an adult who received the AZD1222 COVID-19 vaccine. Each CDR3 is given with its conserved first and last residue. The order of the fields is D gene, V gene, clone size, J gene, CDR3 protein, CDR3 DNA. A D gene is named only where the DNA matches it firmly. The size of a clone is reported for some rows only, either as once, few or many, or as a class for expanded clones.

.,TRBV15,.,TRBJ1-2,CATSRDLAYGYTF,TGTGCCACCAGCAGAGATCTGGCTTATGGCTACACCTTC
.,TRBV27,.,TRBJ1-2,CASSSDGLDGYTF,TGTGCCAGCAGTTCGGACGGACTCGATGGCTACACCTTC
TRBD2,TRBV5-4,once,TRBJ2-5,CASSQGLAGIQETQYF,TGTGCCAGCAGCCAGGGACTAGCGGGGATACAAGAGACCCAGTACTTC
.,TRBV18,once,TRBJ2-1,CASSFGSNNEQFF,TGTGCCAGCTCATTCGGGTCAAACAATGAGCAGTTCTTC
.,TRBV4-1,.,TRBJ1-2,CASSQTKDPPRYGYTF,TGCGCCAGCAGCCAGACGAAGGACCCACCGAGGTATGGCTACACCTTC
.,TRBV28,once,TRBJ1-6,CASSSLLQGENSPLHF,TGTGCCAGCAGTTCCCTATTACAGGGAGAAAATTCACCCCTCCACTTT
.,TRBV7-2,.,TRBJ1-2,CASSPQGLNYGYTF,TGTGCCAGCAGCCCCCAGGGCTTAAACTATGGCTACACCTTC
.,TRBV29-1,.,TRBJ1-1,CSVGLKSMNTEAFF,TGCAGCGTTGGGTTAAAAAGTATGAACACTGAAGCTTTCTTT
TRBD1,TRBV28,.,TRBJ1-4,CASSLSLGAGGTEKLFF,TGTGCCAGCAGTTTGAGCCTCGGGGCAGGGGGTACTGAAAAACTGTTTTTT
.,TRBV9,.,TRBJ1-2,CASSVEAGVYGYTF,TGTGCCAGCAGCGTAGAGGCAGGGGTCTATGGCTACACCTTC
.,TRBV29-1,few,TRBJ1-3,CSVDSGSGAGNTIYF,TGCAGCGTTGACTCGGGGTCCGGAGCTGGAAACACCATATATTTT
TRBD1,TRBV19,.,TRBJ1-5,CASAGTGGFQPQHF,TGTGCCAGCGCCGGGACAGGGGGCTTCCAGCCCCAGCATTTT
TRBD2,TRBV4-3,.,TRBJ2-1,CASSQGFSGVYNEQFF,TGCGCCAGCAGCCAAGGTTTTAGCGGGGTTTACAATGAGCAGTTCTTC
TRBD2,TRBV5-1,.,TRBJ2-7,CASRPGTSLYEQYF,TGCGCCAGCAGACCCGGGACTAGCCTCTACGAGCAGTACTTC
.,TRBV10-3,.,TRBJ1-1,CAISLREGSDTEAFF,TGTGCCATCAGTTTGCGGGAAGGGAGCGACACTGAAGCTTTCTTT
.,TRBV18,.,TRBJ1-1,CASSPGTLNTEAFF,TGTGCCAGCTCACCAGGGACACTGAACACTGAAGCTTTCTTT
.,TRBV28,.,TRBJ1-2,CASSLGVRYGYTF,TGTGCCAGCAGTCTAGGAGTTCGCTATGGCTACACCTTC
TRBD1,TRBV27,.,TRBJ1-5,CASSSQGLGPRPQPQHF,TGTGCCAGCAGTTCACAGGGGCTCGGGCCACGTCCTCAGCCCCAGCATTTT
TRBD2,TRBV29-1,once,TRBJ2-1,CSVAGTSYEQFF,TGCAGCGTCGCCGGGACTAGCTATGAGCAGTTCTTC
TRBD1,TRBV7-8,.,TRBJ1-4,CASSLARTGRNEKLFF,TGTGCCAGCAGCTTAGCACGGACAGGAAGAAATGAAAAACTGTTTTTT
TRBD1,TRBV5-8,.,TRBJ1-4,CASTLGQGRNEKLFF,TGTGCCAGCACCCTGGGACAGGGGCGGAATGAAAAACTGTTTTTT
.,TRBV5-1,.,TRBJ2-5,CASSSSGRETQYF,TGCGCCAGCAGCTCTTCCGGGCGGGAGACCCAGTACTTC
.,TRBV19,.,TRBJ1-2,CASSLGGSGNGGYTF,TGTGCCAGTAGTCTTGGGGGCTCAGGAAACGGTGGCTACACCTTC
TRBD2,TRBV27,.,TRBJ2-1,CASSFSGRFYNEQFF,TGTGCCAGCAGTTTTAGCGGGAGATTCTACAATGAGCAGTTCTTC
.,TRBV5-1,.,TRBJ1-1,CASSLVQQANTEAFF,TGCGCCAGCAGCTTGGTTCAACAGGCGAACACTGAAGCTTTCTTT
.,TRBV25-1,.,TRBJ1-6,CASSEFAPLSPLHF,TGTGCCAGCAGTGAATTTGCTCCTCTATCACCCCTCCACTTT
.,TRBV4-1,.,TRBJ1-1,CASATLVPPRGEAFF,TGCGCCAGCGCCACCCTGGTCCCCCCGAGGGGTGAAGCTTTCTTT
.,TRBV27,.,TRBJ1-1,CASSLPGSEAFF,TGTGCCAGCAGTTTGCCCGGGTCTGAAGCTTTCTTT
.,TRBV11-2,.,TRBJ1-6,CASSQPADRPLHF,TGTGCCAGCAGCCAACCTGCGGATAGACCCCTCCACTTT
.,TRBV18,.,TRBJ1-5,CASSPPNGEGNQPQHF,TGTGCCAGCTCACCACCTAACGGGGAAGGGAATCAGCCCCAGCATTTT